The 6 T cell receptor beta chains in this list originate from one sample, sequenced in a study of Ad26.COV2.S vaccination and SARS-CoV-2 variants. Treatment meaning: approximately 18 received Ad26.COV2.S at low or high dose, single or two shots; 5 received placebo; per-sample allocation not given. After the first vaccine or placebo injection, samples were drawn on day 63. The data were produced by immunoSEQ multiplex PCR, yet TCRdb's version contains in-frame clones alone and is incomplete. This sample carries approximately 350,000 clones, 80% to 90% of them seen once, and the ten largest clones take about 7.1%. The specimen was peripheral blood, collected in a trial of Ad26.COV2.S vaccine versus placebo. These receptors all come from a person aged 18 to 65 who received the Ad26.COV2.S COVID-19 vaccine or a placebo.

The V gene is TRBV2, the J gene TRBJ1-3; D unclear. Germline values: CDR1 SNHLY, CDR2 FYNNEI. The CDR3 covers 13 residues. Trimming stripped 11 bases from V and 0 bases from J, with 11 bases between. The CDR3: CASGEGSGNTIYF. CDR3 DNA sequence: TGTGCCTCCGGAGAGGGCTCTGGAAACACCATATATTTT.

This chain uses TRBV6-5 with TRBJ2-7; weak D call: TRBD2 (5 bases). This CDR3 contains 15 residues. With 0 bases removed from V and 2 bases from J, the gap between germline ends came to 11 bases. Germline assignment: CDR1 MNHEY and CDR2 SVGAGI. The CDR3 protein is CASSYSLGGTYEQYF. DNA of the CDR3: TGTGCCAGCAGTTACTCCCTTGGAGGTACCTACGAGCAGTACTTC.

In DNA form, the CDR3 reads TGTGCCAGCAGGCCTCGGGGGATTGACACTGAAGCTTTCTTT. This translates into CASRPRGIDTEAFF. V and J are TRBV27 and TRBJ1-1; weak D call: TRBD1 (5 bases). Germline V gives CDR1 MNHEY, CDR2 SMNVEV (reference sequence). The CDR3 length is 14 residues. V was pared by 6 bases and J by 3 bases, with 14 bases between.

This clone was picked up a small number of times. The rearrangement uses TRBV5-4 and TRBJ2-2; possibly TRBD2 for D (6 bases). The germline CDR1 and CDR2 sequences are SGHNT and YYREEE (reference sequence). This CDR3 is 15 amino acids long. The V and J ends lost 4 bases and 6 bases respectively, with 16 bases between them. This CDR3 reads CASSAEAGLAGELFF. The CDR3 coding sequence is TGTGCCAGCAGCGCCGAGGCGGGGCTGGCCGGGGAGCTGTTTTTT.

The rearrangement uses TRBV19 and TRBJ2-7; D gene uncertain. Germline loops: CDR1 LNHDA, CDR2 SQIVND (reference sequence). The CDR3 contains 16 residues. With 0 bases removed from V and 8 bases from J, the gap between germline ends came to 20 bases. In nucleotides, the CDR3 is TGTGCCAGTAGTATAGATAATACGGCTCCGTTGGCCCAGCAGTACTTC. Translating it yields CASSIDNTAPLAQQYF.

The V gene is TRBV7-3, the J gene TRBJ1-4, with unresolved D. V lost 7 bases and J lost 7, with 25 bases in between. CDR3 length: 17 residues. Germline V lookup: CDR1 SGHTA, CDR2 FQGTGA. CDR3 loop: CASMGVGVTPRCEKLFF. The CDR3 DNA is TGTGCCAGCATGGGTGTGGGTGTCACTCCAAGGTGTGAAAAACTGTTTTTT.